This TCR beta chain derives from a study of response to subunit inactivated influenza vaccine. Study findings and constraints: The authors put forward the suggestion that each seasonal influenza vaccination may bring in only a limited number of new T cells.

Between the trimmed V and J ends, which lost 5 bases and 6 bases, there was a span of 10 bases. The CDR3 extends over 12 amino acids. Germline V gene lookup returns CDR1 MDHEN and CDR2 SYDVKM. A remark on this clonotype: Its cognate antigen is unknown.

One entry per CDR3 protein results from TCRdb running MiXCR on the RT-PCR reads. The data show about 480,000 distinct CDR3 sequences, 13% seen once. The chain combines TRBV28 with TRBJ2-5; D call uncertain. The receptor was isolated from a man aged 50-60 years who received an inactivated influenza vaccine. Material: PBMCs from blood, obtained 40 to 50 days after vaccination. Here the CDR3 DNA reads TGTGCCAGCAGTGCGACATGGCAGACCCAGTACTTC. Its translation is CASSATWQTQYF. The full variable domain, rest sourced from reference TRBV28 and TRBJ2-5, is DVKVTQSSRYLVKRTGEKVFLECVQDMDHENMFWYRQDPGLGLRLIYFSYDVKMKEKGDIPEGYSVSREKKERFSLILESASTNQTSMYLCASSATWQTQYFGPGTRLLVL.